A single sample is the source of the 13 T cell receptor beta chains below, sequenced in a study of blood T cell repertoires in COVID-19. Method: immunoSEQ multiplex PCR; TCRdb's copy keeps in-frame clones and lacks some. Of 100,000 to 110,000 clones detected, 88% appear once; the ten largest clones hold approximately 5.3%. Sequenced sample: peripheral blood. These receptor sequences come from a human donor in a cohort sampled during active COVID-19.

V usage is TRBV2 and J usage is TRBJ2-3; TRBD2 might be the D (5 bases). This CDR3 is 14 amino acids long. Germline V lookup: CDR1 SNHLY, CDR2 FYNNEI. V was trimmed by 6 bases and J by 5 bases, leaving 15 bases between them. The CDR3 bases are TGTGCCAGCAGGGTACTAGTAACCGTAGATACGCAGTATTTT. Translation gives CASRVLVTVDTQYF. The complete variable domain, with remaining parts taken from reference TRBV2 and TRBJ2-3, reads EPEVTQTPSHQVTQMGQEVILRCVPISNHLYFYWYRQILGQKVEFLVSFYNNEISEKSEIFDDQFSVERPDGSNFTLKIRSTKLEDSAMYFCASRVLVTVDTQYFGPGTRLTVL.

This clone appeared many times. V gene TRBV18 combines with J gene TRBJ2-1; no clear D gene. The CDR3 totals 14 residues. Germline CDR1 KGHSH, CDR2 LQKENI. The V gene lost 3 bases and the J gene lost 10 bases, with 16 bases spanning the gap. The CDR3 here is CASSPPRAAAEQFF. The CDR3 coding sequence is TGTGCCAGCTCACCCCCCCGCGCCGCGGCAGAGCAGTTCTTC.

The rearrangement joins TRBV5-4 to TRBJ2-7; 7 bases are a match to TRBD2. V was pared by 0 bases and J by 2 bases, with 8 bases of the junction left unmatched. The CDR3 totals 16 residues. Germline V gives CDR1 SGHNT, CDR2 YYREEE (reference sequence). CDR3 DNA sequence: TGTGCCAGCAGCTTGGACCCTAGCGGAGAGGCCTACGAGCAGTACTTC. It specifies CASSLDPSGEAYEQYF.

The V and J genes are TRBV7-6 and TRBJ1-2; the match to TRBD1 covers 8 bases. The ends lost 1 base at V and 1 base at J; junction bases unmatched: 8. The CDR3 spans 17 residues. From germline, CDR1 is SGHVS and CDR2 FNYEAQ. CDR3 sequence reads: CASSLEAGGPLNYGYTF. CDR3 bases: TGTGCCAGCAGCTTAGAGGCAGGGGGCCCCCTTAACTATGGCTACACCTTC.

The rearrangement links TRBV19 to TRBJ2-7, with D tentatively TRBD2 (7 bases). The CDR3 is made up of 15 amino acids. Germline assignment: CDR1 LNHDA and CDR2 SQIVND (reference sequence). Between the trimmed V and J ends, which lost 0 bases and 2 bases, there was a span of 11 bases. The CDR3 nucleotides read TGTGCCAGTAGTATAGATGGCGGGGGCGCCTACGAGCAGTACTTC. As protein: CASSIDGGGAYEQYF.

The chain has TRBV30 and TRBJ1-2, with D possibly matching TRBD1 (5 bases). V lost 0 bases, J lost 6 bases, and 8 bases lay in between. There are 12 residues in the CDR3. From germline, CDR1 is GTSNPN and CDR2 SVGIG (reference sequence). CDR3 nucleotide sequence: TGTGCCTGGAGTGTGGGACTCAATGGCTACACCTTC. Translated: CAWSVGLNGYTF.

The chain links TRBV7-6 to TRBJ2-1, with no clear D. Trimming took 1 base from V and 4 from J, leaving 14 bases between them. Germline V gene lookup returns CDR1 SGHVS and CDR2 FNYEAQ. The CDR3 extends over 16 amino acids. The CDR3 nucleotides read TGTGCCAGCAGCTTAGTACCGCACCGCGCGTACAATGAGCAGTTCTTC. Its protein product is CASSLVPHRAYNEQFF.

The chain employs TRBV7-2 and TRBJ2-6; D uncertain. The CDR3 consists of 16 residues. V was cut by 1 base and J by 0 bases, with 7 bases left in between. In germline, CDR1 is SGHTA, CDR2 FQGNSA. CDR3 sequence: CASSLVADSGANVLTF. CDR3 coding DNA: TGTGCCAGCAGCTTAGTCGCGGACTCTGGGGCCAACGTCCTGACTTTC.

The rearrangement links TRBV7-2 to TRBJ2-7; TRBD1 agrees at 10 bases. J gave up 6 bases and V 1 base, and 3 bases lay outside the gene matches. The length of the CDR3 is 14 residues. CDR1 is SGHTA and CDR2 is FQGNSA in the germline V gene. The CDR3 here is CASSLGGQGLEQYF. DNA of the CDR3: TGTGCCAGCAGCTTAGGGGGACAGGGGCTCGAGCAGTACTTC.

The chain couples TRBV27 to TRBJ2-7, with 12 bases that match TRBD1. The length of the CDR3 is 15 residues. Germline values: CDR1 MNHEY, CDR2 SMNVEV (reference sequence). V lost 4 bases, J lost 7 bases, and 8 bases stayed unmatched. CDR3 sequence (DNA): TGTGCCAGCAGTTGGCCGGGACAGGGGGCGAGGGAGCAGTACTTC. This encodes CASSWPGQGAREQYF.

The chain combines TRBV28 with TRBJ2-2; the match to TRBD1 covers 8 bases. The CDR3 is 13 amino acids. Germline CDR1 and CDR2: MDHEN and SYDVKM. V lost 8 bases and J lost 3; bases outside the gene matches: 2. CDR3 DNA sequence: TGTGCCAGCGGACAGGGTTACACCGGGGAGCTGTTTTTT. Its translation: CASGQGYTGELFF.

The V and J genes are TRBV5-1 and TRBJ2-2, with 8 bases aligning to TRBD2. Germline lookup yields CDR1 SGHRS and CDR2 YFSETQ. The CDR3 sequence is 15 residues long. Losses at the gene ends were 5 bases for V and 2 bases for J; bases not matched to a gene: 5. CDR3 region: CASSTGTSNTGELFF. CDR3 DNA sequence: TGCGCCAGCAGTACCGGGACTAGTAACACCGGGGAGCTGTTTTTT.

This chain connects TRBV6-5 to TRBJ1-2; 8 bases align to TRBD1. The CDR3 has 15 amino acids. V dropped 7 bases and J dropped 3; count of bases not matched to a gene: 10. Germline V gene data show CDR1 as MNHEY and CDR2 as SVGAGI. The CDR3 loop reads CASTYGSGGDYGYTF. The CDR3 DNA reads TGTGCCAGCACCTACGGTTCAGGGGGCGACTATGGCTACACCTTC.